These 16 T cell receptor beta chains were all obtained from the same sample, sequenced in a study of Graves' ophthalmopathy and Graves' hyperthyroidism. Transcripts of RNA were the source for amplifying TCR beta CDR3 regions. After a first-round RT-PCR with HTBI primers, a second-round multiplex PCR was run. TCRdb re-analysed the multiplex PCR reads in MiXCR, keeping a single row per CDR3 protein. Counted here are roughly 400,000 distinct CDR3 sequences, around 18% occurring once; the ten biggest clones make up approximately 1.4%. The sequenced material came from peripheral blood. Receptors originate from a woman aged 18-35 years with Graves' ophthalmopathy.

The chain links TRBV11-2 to TRBJ2-7, with 8 bases matching TRBD2. CDR3 length: 17 amino acids. CDR1 and CDR2 (germline): SGHAT, FQNNGV. J was trimmed by 5 bases and V by 2 bases; bases with no gene match: 14. The CDR3 nucleotides are TGTGCCAGCAGCTTAATCTCCGGACTAGCATTACGGAACGAGCAGTACTTC. It specifies CASSLISGLALRNEQYF.

This clonotype was counted at least ten times. The chain joins TRBV15 to TRBJ1-5; D is unresolved. In germline, CDR1 is LNHNV, CDR2 YYDKDF (reference sequence). CDR3 length equals 15 residues. V was shortened by 1 base and J by 6 bases, with 13 bases between the two germline ends. The CDR3 region has the DNA TGTGCCACCAGCAGAGTAGGGATATCGGGTCAGCCCCAGCATTTT. Translating it yields CATSRVGISGQPQHF.

In this sample, this clonotype turned up many times. This chain connects TRBV9 to TRBJ2-7, with TRBD2 as a possible D gene (5 bases). Trimming removed 0 bases from V and 2 bases from J, with 15 bases in between. Germline CDR1 and CDR2: SGDLS and YYNGEE. CDR3 length: 16 amino acids. CDR3 loop: CASSVASAGGTYEQYF. DNA of the CDR3: TGTGCCAGCAGCGTAGCTTCGGCCGGAGGTACCTACGAGCAGTACTTC.

This clonotype was picked up many times. This chain connects TRBV6-2 or TRBV6-3 to TRBJ1-5, with 12 bases matching TRBD1. Germline V gene data show CDR1 as MNHEY and CDR2 as SVGEGT. The V gene end was trimmed by 7 bases and the J gene end by 7 bases; junction bases not matched to a gene: 8. The CDR3 is 15 amino acids. The CDR3 region is CASTWDRGRVQPQHF. The CDR3 DNA reads TGTGCCAGCACCTGGGACAGGGGGCGCGTACAGCCCCAGCATTTT.

This clonotype was counted many times. In DNA, the CDR3 is TGCAGCGTTGAGAGGGCGGATGGTAACATTCAGTACTTC. It specifies CSVERADGNIQYF. The V gene is TRBV29-1, the J gene TRBJ2-4; tentative D call: TRBD2 (5 bases). The length of the CDR3 is 13 residues. Germline assignment: CDR1 SQVTM and CDR2 ANQGSEA. With 3 bases removed from V and 7 bases from J, the gap between germline ends came to 13 bases.

The chain recombines TRBV28 with TRBJ1-5, with 9 bases fitting TRBD1. J was trimmed by 0 bases and V by 3 bases; bases with no gene match: 12. The CDR3 runs 19 residues. Per the germline V gene, CDR1 is MDHEN and CDR2 is SYDVKM. This CDR3 reads CASSFKTGGAWSSNQPQHF. CDR3 DNA sequence: TGTGCCAGCAGTTTCAAAACAGGGGGCGCGTGGAGTAGCAATCAGCCCCAGCATTTT. The whole variable domain, filled in from reference TRBV28 and TRBJ1-5, reads DVKVTQSSRYLVKRTGEKVFLECVQDMDHENMFWYRQDPGLGLRLIYFSYDVKMKEKGDIPEGYSVSREKKERFSLILESASTNQTSMYLCASSFKTGGAWSSNQPQHFGDGTRLSIL.

This clonotype was detected many times. The chain carries TRBV15 and TRBJ2-7; no reliable D call. The V end lost 0 bases, the J end lost 9 bases, and 18 bases lay between the germline ends. Germline CDR1 LNHNV, CDR2 YYDKDF (reference sequence). The CDR3 extends over 15 amino acids. For the CDR3, the DNA is TGTGCCACCAGCAGAGAAGCGTCAGCGCAAAGTTCGCAGTACTTC. As protein: CATSREASAQSSQYF.

There are many counts of this clonotype. The chain uses TRBV11-3 and TRBJ2-2; TRBD1 matches at 7 bases. The CDR3 runs to 16 residues. Germline V gene lookup returns CDR1 SGHNT and CDR2 YENEEA. V dropped 4 bases and J dropped 4; count of bases not matched to a gene: 9. CDR3 region: CASSSLWDRITGELFF. The CDR3 nucleotides read TGTGCCAGCAGCTCACTATGGGACAGAATCACCGGGGAGCTGTTTTTT. Combining the CDR3 with reference TRBV11-3 and TRBJ2-2 gives the whole variable domain EAGVVQSPRYKIIEKKQPVAFWCNPISGHNTLYWYLQNLGQGPELLIRYENEEAVDDSQLPKDRFSAERLKGVDSTLKIQPAELGDSAVYLCASSSLWDRITGELFFGEGSRLTVL.

This clonotype was picked up many times. The chain uses TRBV28 and TRBJ2-7; 7 nucleotides align to TRBD1. CDR3 length equals 14 residues. V lost 6 bases, J lost 5 bases, and 10 bases stayed unmatched. The germline V gene has CDR1 MDHEN and CDR2 SYDVKM. The CDR3 reads CASSPGTVIDEQYF. The CDR3 DNA follows: TGTGCCAGCAGCCCAGGGACAGTTATAGACGAGCAGTACTTC.

The chain employs TRBV28 and TRBJ2-7, with D possibly TRBD2 on 6 matching bases. V lost 3 bases and J lost 0, with 15 bases in between. Germline V gene sequence: CDR1 MDHEN, CDR2 SYDVKM. This CDR3 has 16 amino acids. CDR3 loop: CASSFWADGSSYEQYF. The CDR3 DNA sequence: TGTGCCAGCAGTTTCTGGGCTGACGGGAGCTCCTACGAGCAGTACTTC.

Concerning this clonotype: It may be a read error: a sequence one base away is much more abundant. Because it lacks the conserved phenylalanine or tryptophan at the end, this CDR3 is likely a read error. This chain uses TRBV6-2 or TRBV6-3 with TRBJ2-6; possibly TRBD1 for D (6 bases). This CDR3 comprises 16 residues. Trimming stripped 0 bases from V and 3 bases from J, with 9 bases between. The germline CDR1 and CDR2 sequences are MNHEY and SVGEGT. The CDR3 DNA reads TGTGCCAGCAGTTACTCGGGACACTTTGGGGCCAACGTCCTGACTCTC. Its protein product is CASSYSGHFGANVLTL.

This clonotype was recorded many times. The chain uses TRBV6-5 and TRBJ2-2, with 8 bases identical to TRBD2. Germline lookup yields CDR1 MNHEY and CDR2 SVGAGI. This CDR3 has 14 amino acids. The ends lost 10 bases at V and 5 bases at J; junction bases unmatched: 9. CDR3 sequence (DNA): TGTGCCACCCAGCGGGAGATGAGAACCGGGGAGCTGTTTTTT. Its protein product is CATQREMRTGELFF.

This clonotype was picked up many times. The V and J genes are TRBV27 and TRBJ1-6; 7 bases fit TRBD1. V lost 4 bases to trimming and J lost 14 bases; unmatched junction nucleotides: 17. The CDR3 runs 16 residues. Germline CDR1 MNHEY, CDR2 SMNVEV (reference sequence). CDR3 in amino acids: CASSYRDRSFLRSLHF. In DNA form, the CDR3 reads TGTGCCAGCAGTTACCGGGACAGAAGTTTCCTTCGATCCCTCCACTTT.

This clonotype was picked up many times. The V gene is TRBV7-8, the J gene TRBJ2-5; D unresolved. CDR1 and CDR2 from the germline V gene are SGHVS and FQNEAQ. V lost 1 base, J lost 5 bases, and 5 bases lay in between. The CDR3 has 12 amino acids. The chain's CDR3 is CASSLVLETQYF. CDR3 bases: TGTGCCAGCAGCTTAGTGTTGGAGACCCAGTACTTC. The full variable domain, in which reference TRBV7-8 and TRBJ2-5 provide the parts outside the CDR3, is GAGVSQSPRYKVAKRGQDVALRCDPISGHVSLFWYQQALGQGPEFLTYFQNEAQLDKSGLPSDRFFAERPEGSVSTLKIQRTQQEDSAVYLCASSLVLETQYFGPGTRLLVL.

This clonotype has a count of ten or more. CDR3 nucleotides: TGTGCCAGCAGCACCACCGACCGGACAGGGAAGGCTAACTATGGCTACACCTTC. Amino acid sequence: CASSTTDRTGKANYGYTF. The rearrangement links TRBV12-3 or TRBV12-4 to TRBJ1-2; 8 bases are a match to TRBD1. J was trimmed by 0 bases and V by 6 bases; bases with no gene match: 15. This CDR3 has 18 amino acids.

In this sample, this clonotype turned up many times. CDR3 loop: CASSSPSGTGTYEQYF. The CDR3 coding sequence is TGTGCCAGCAGCTCACCCTCCGGGACAGGGACATACGAGCAGTACTTC. The chain employs TRBV28 and TRBJ2-7; TRBD1 aligns across 9 bases. V lost 6 bases to trimming and J lost 4 bases; unmatched junction nucleotides: 13. This CDR3 is built from 16 residues. Germline lookup yields CDR1 MDHEN and CDR2 SYDVKM.